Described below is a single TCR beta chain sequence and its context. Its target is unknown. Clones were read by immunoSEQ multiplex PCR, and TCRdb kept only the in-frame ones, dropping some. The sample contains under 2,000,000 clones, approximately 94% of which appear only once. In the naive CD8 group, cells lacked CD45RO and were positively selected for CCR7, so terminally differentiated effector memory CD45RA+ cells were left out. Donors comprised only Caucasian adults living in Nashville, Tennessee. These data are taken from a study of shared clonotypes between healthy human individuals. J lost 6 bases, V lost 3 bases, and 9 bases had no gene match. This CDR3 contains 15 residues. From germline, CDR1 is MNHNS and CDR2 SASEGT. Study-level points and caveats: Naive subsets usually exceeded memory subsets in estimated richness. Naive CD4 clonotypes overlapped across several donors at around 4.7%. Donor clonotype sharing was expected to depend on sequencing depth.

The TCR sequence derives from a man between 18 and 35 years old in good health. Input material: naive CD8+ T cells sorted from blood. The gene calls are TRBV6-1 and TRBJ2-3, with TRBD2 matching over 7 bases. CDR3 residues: CASSDLASGMDTQYF. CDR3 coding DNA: TGTGCCAGCAGTGACTTGGCTAGCGGAATGGATACGCAGTATTTT.